These 31 T cell receptor beta chains were sequenced from one sample in a study of T-cell reconstitution after alpha-beta-depleted transplantation in children. This sample's TCRbeta library carried unique molecular identifier barcodes. Each CDR3 protein gets one entry after TCRdb re-called the PCR reads with MiXCR. This sample has around 94,000 distinct CDR3 sequences, with around 7% found just once. The sequences come from PBMCs, collected before TCRalphabeta/CD19-depleted stem cell transplant. All receptors come from a boy aged 2 to 9 with acute lymphoblastic leukemia, due to receive a stem cell transplant.

There are many counts of this clonotype. The chain has TRBV5-4 and TRBJ2-7; TRBD1 or TRBD2 may be the D gene (5 bases each). V was cut by 2 bases and J by 5 bases, with 11 bases left in between. This CDR3 has 13 residues. Germline CDR1 and CDR2: SGHNT and YYREEE (reference sequence). CDR3 sequence: CASSLLRGDEQYF. The DNA for the CDR3 is TGTGCCAGCAGCTTACTTCGAGGGGACGAGCAGTACTTC.

This clonotype has more than one count but fewer than ten. This chain connects TRBV3-1 to TRBJ2-5; tentatively, D is TRBD1 (5 bases). Germline lookup yields CDR1 LGHDT and CDR2 YNNKEL (reference sequence). V lost 3 bases and J lost 3, with 11 bases in between. The CDR3 consists of 14 residues. In DNA, the CDR3 is TGTGCCAGCAGCCAGTGGGGCCTCAAAGAGACCCAGTACTTC. Its translation: CASSQWGLKETQYF.

This clonotype was seen only a few times. This sequence joins TRBV7-2 and TRBJ2-5; 8 bases are shared with TRBD1. The CDR3 contains 14 residues. Germline loops: CDR1 SGHTA, CDR2 FQGNSA. The ends lost 1 base at V and 4 bases at J; junction bases unmatched: 2. The CDR3 DNA sequence: TGTGCCAGCAGCTTAGTCAGGGGGCTAGAGACCCAGTACTTC. It is translated as CASSLVRGLETQYF.

This sequence joins TRBV20-1 and TRBJ2-5; 10 bases line up with TRBD2. Losses at the gene ends were 2 bases for V and 2 bases for J; bases not matched to a gene: 2. Germline V gives CDR1 DFQATT, CDR2 SNEGSKA (reference sequence). This CDR3 spans 14 amino acids. The chain's CDR3 is CSARLAGVQETQYF. CDR3 in DNA: TGCAGTGCTAGACTAGCGGGGGTACAAGAGACCCAGTACTTC.

This clonotype was recorded many times. The CDR3 DNA reads as TGTGCCAGCAGCTCCGATGGGGGCACCGGTAGCTATGGCTACACCTTC. Its protein is CASSSDGGTGSYGYTF. The chain links TRBV7-2 to TRBJ1-2, with D perhaps matching TRBD1 (6 bases). The CDR3 spans 16 residues. V gave up 4 bases and J gave up 4 bases, with 19 bases separating them. Germline CDR1 and CDR2: SGHTA and FQGNSA.

The rearrangement uses TRBV5-6 and TRBJ2-1; D is possibly TRBD2 (6 bases). Germline V lookup: CDR1 SGHDT, CDR2 YYEEEE. This CDR3 has 13 amino acids. The DNA of the CDR3 is TGTGCAGGCGGGGCGGTAGGTAGGAATGAGCAGTTCTTC. This encodes CAGGAVGRNEQFF.

Many counts were recorded for this clonotype. V and J are TRBV4-2 and TRBJ2-3; 9 positions agree with TRBD2. CDR1 and CDR2 from the germline V gene are LGHNA and YNFKEQ. The CDR3 sequence is 17 residues long. The V segment lost 0 bases and the J segment 1 base; nucleotides outside the gene matches: 5. The CDR3 coding sequence is TGTGCCAGCAGCCAAGAAACCGCTAGCGGGGGCACAGATACGCAGTATTTT. Translated, it gives CASSQETASGGTDTQYF.

This clonotype ranks as medium-sized (0.01 to 0.1%). This chain connects TRBV5-1 to TRBJ2-3, with TRBD2 identical over 13 bases. CDR3 length: 16 amino acids. Germline V CDR1 and CDR2: SGHRS, YFSETQ. The J segment lost 5 bases and the V segment lost 4 bases, leaving 7 bases of the junction unmatched. This CDR3 is CASSGGLAGRGDTQYF. DNA for the CDR3: TGCGCCAGCAGCGGGGGACTAGCGGGGCGGGGAGATACGCAGTATTTT.

This clonotype was seen more than once but under ten times. The chain links TRBV7-9 to TRBJ1-5; possibly TRBD1 for D (6 bases). Looked up from germline, CDR1 is SEHNR and CDR2 is FQNEAQ (reference sequence). Trimming removed 0 bases at V and 3 bases at J, with 9 bases between. The CDR3 is 15 amino acids. CDR3 region: CASSLAGGANQPQHF. The CDR3 nucleotides are TGTGCCAGCAGCTTAGCAGGGGGAGCCAATCAGCCCCAGCATTTT.

This sequence joins TRBV20-1 and TRBJ2-1; D is perhaps TRBD1 (5 bases). With 0 bases removed from V and 7 bases from J, the gap between germline ends came to 10 bases. Looked up from germline, CDR1 is DFQATT and CDR2 is SNEGSKA (reference sequence). The CDR3 has 13 residues. For the CDR3, the DNA is TGCAGTGCTAGAGATGGGGCCCGGAATGAGCAGTTCTTC. This codes for CSARDGARNEQFF.

This clonotype was counted only a few times. V gene TRBV13 combines with J gene TRBJ1-3; D ambiguous. The CDR3 contains 18 residues. V was shortened by 4 bases and J by 0 bases, with 19 bases between the two germline ends. Germline V gene sequence: CDR1 PRHDT, CDR2 FYEKMQ (reference sequence). The CDR3 coding sequence is TGTGCCAGCAGCTCCCTCACCCAGGTCGAGAGCTCTGGAAACACCATATATTTT. The encoded protein is CASSSLTQVESSGNTIYF.

Comments on this clonotype: A much larger clone differs by one base, so this may be a read error. The chain uses TRBV15 and TRBJ1-4; D ambiguous. CDR3 length equals 15 residues. Trimming stripped 7 bases from V and 6 bases from J, with 18 bases between. Germline assignment: CDR1 LNHNV and CDR2 YYDKDF (reference sequence). The chain's CDR3 is CATNSKREGYEKLFF. CDR3 coding DNA: TGTGCCACCAACAGCAAGCGTGAGGGTTATGAAAAACTGTTTTTT.

Only a few counts were recorded for this clonotype. The J gene is TRBJ2-3, the V gene TRBV27, with 7 nucleotides matching TRBD2. The CDR3 is 17 residues long. CDR1 is MNHEY, CDR2 SMNVEV, per germline (reference sequence). V shed 4 bases, J shed 6 bases, and the junction held 16 bases outside the gene matches. As DNA, the CDR3 is TGTGCCAGCAGTTCCGCGGGGGAACGAAGAATTCGGGATACGCAGTATTTT. The encoded protein is CASSSAGERRIRDTQYF.

This clonotype appeared many times. The V gene is TRBV5-1, the J gene TRBJ1-1; 8 nucleotides line up with TRBD1. The germline V gene has CDR1 SGHRS and CDR2 YFSETQ. This CDR3 has 14 residues. Unmatched junction bases numbered 5, after V lost 2 bases and J lost 5 bases. CDR3 amino acids: CASSFGQGETEAFF. In DNA, the CDR3 is TGCGCCAGCAGCTTTGGACAGGGCGAAACTGAAGCTTTCTTT.

This clonotype was counted many times. The chain uses TRBV20-1 and TRBJ2-2, with no clear D. The CDR3 is 11 amino acids. V lost 5 bases and J 2 bases, leaving 3 bases between the germline ends. In germline, CDR1 is DFQATT, CDR2 SNEGSKA (reference sequence). The CDR3 loop is CSAYNTGELFF. CDR3 nucleotides: TGCAGTGCTTATAACACCGGGGAGCTGTTTTTT.

This clonotype was detected many times. J is TRBJ1-6 and V is TRBV12-3 or TRBV12-4; D gene unclear. V gave up 3 bases and J gave up 0 bases, with 9 bases separating them. CDR3 length: 16 residues. This chain's CDR3 is CASSLGDGSYNSPLHF. In nucleotides, the CDR3 is TGTGCCAGCAGTTTGGGAGACGGCTCCTATAATTCACCCCTCCACTTT.

This clonotype was recorded many times. The chain links TRBV20-1 to TRBJ2-1, with D unclear. The CDR3 contains 13 residues. Trimming took 6 bases from V and 0 from J, leaving 9 bases between them. Looked up from germline, CDR1 is DFQATT and CDR2 is SNEGSKA (reference sequence). Here the CDR3 DNA reads TGCAGTGCCCCTCAGAGCTCCTACAATGAGCAGTTCTTC. Translated, it gives CSAPQSSYNEQFF.

This clonotype has only a few counts. This rearrangement joins TRBV9 to TRBJ1-2; no definite D call. CDR1 and CDR2 (germline): SGDLS, YYNGEE. The CDR3 extends over 15 amino acids. Trimming shortened V by 0 bases and J by 6 bases, and 15 bases separated the two germline ends. CDR3 DNA: TGTGCCAGCAGCGTAGGTATAGACGGGAGTAATGGCTACACCTTC. This encodes CASSVGIDGSNGYTF.

The chain links TRBV5-3 to TRBJ2-3, with 12 bases aligning to TRBD2. TRBV5-3 carries the ORF label, with uncertain function. CDR3 length equals 19 residues. V lost 9 bases, J lost 0 bases, and 17 bases stayed unmatched. CDR3: CAMGLGLAGGPASTDTQYF. CDR3 sequence (DNA): TGTGCCATGGGCCTTGGGCTAGCGGGGGGGCCTGCTAGCACAGATACGCAGTATTTT.

This clonotype has a handful of counts. The gene calls are TRBV14 and TRBJ1-5, with D perhaps TRBD1 (5 bases). Germline-derived CDR1 and CDR2 are SGHDN and FVKESK. CDR3 length equals 14 residues. Trimming shortened V by 2 bases and J by 1 base, and 6 bases separated the two germline ends. Here the CDR3 reads CASSQRGSNQPQHF. CDR3 sequence (DNA): TGTGCCAGCAGCCAAAGGGGAAGCAATCAGCCCCAGCATTTT.

V gene TRBV19 combines with J gene TRBJ1-2; 7 nucleotides match TRBD1. Germline loops: CDR1 LNHDA, CDR2 SQIVND (reference sequence). The junction had 6 bases not matched to a gene; V was cut back by 7 bases and J by 4 bases. The CDR3 spans 13 residues. The DNA of the CDR3 is TGTGCCAGTACCCGGACAGGAAGCTATGGCTACACCTTC. This sequence encodes CASTRTGSYGYTF.

The chain employs TRBV6-2 or TRBV6-3 and TRBJ1-5; 7 bases map to TRBD1. The V gene end was trimmed by 7 bases and the J gene end by 6 bases; junction bases not matched to a gene: 9. The CDR3 is made up of 14 amino acids. Germline CDR1 is MNHEY and CDR2 is SVGEGT. CDR3 protein: CASTPGGGTQPQHF. DNA of the CDR3: TGTGCCAGCACTCCAGGGGGGGGGACTCAGCCCCAGCATTTT.

The rearrangement uses TRBV6-5 and TRBJ2-3; D unresolved. Germline CDR1 is MNHEY and CDR2 is SVGAGI. The CDR3 contains 17 residues. V lost 0 bases, J lost 0 bases, and 13 bases lay in between. In nucleotides, the CDR3 is TGTGCCAGCAGTTACTCGCCGCTCGTCGCGAGCACAGATACGCAGTATTTT. This translates into CASSYSPLVASTDTQYF.

CDR3 nucleotides: TGTGCCAGCACCCGTTGGCGGGGGGAAGATACGCAGTATTTT. This encodes CASTRWRGEDTQYF. The rearrangement links TRBV11-2 to TRBJ2-3; 8 nucleotides align to TRBD2. The trim removed 7 bases at V and 5 bases at J, leaving 8 bases unmatched. CDR1 SGHAT and CDR2 FQNNGV come from the germline V gene. The CDR3 contains 14 residues.

This clonotype was seen ten or more times. CDR3 bases: TGTGCCAGCAGGGACAAGCGGGGGGGCACAGATACGCAGTATTTT. Protein: CASRDKRGGTDTQYF. This rearrangement joins TRBV28 to TRBJ2-3, with 9 bases identical to TRBD2. J lost 1 base, V lost 6 bases, and 5 bases had no gene match. This CDR3 has 15 residues. Per the germline V gene, CDR1 is MDHEN and CDR2 is SYDVKM.

This clonotype appeared many times. The chain links TRBV29-1 to TRBJ2-7, with D possibly matching TRBD1 (5 bases). Germline-derived CDR1 and CDR2 are SQVTM and ANQGSEA. V shed 8 bases and J shed 5 bases, with 13 bases lying between them. CDR3 length equals 11 residues. CDR3 sequence: CSIQGVHEQYF. Here the CDR3 DNA reads TGCAGCATCCAGGGTGTCCACGAGCAGTACTTC.

The rearrangement links TRBV5-1 to TRBJ2-6; 10 bases fit TRBD1. Unmatched junction bases numbered 8, after V lost 1 base and J lost 4 bases. The germline gives CDR1 SGHRS, CDR2 YFSETQ. This CDR3 is 18 amino acids long. CDR3 region: CASSLRRQGAGGANVLTF. In nucleotides, the CDR3 is TGCGCCAGCAGCTTGAGGCGACAGGGGGCAGGGGGGGCCAACGTCCTGACTTTC.

This clonotype was picked up many times. The CDR3 region has the DNA TGTGCCAGCAGCCAACTAGCGGGGACCCCCGAGGAGCTGTTTTTT. Translation: CASSQLAGTPEELFF. This chain links TRBV3-1 with TRBJ2-2, with 9 bases matching TRBD2. The CDR3 runs 15 residues. V dropped 2 bases and J dropped 10; count of bases not matched to a gene: 8. Germline CDR1 and CDR2: LGHDT and YNNKEL (reference sequence).

The chain joins TRBV15 to TRBJ2-6; 11 bases align to TRBD1. Trimming cost V 9 bases and J 2 bases; bases outside gene matches: 6. CDR1 and CDR2 (germline): LNHNV, YYDKDF (reference sequence). The CDR3 spans 16 residues. The CDR3 DNA reads TGTGCCACGACACGGACAGGGGGCACTGGGGCCAACGTCCTGACTTTC. Residues: CATTRTGGTGANVLTF.

The chain carries TRBV2 and TRBJ2-3; D may match TRBD1 or TRBD2 (5 bases each). With 0 bases removed from V and 7 bases from J, the gap between germline ends came to 17 bases. From germline, CDR1 is SNHLY and CDR2 FYNNEI. The CDR3 is 16 amino acids. The DNA for the CDR3 is TGTGCCAGCAGTGAAGCCCTAAGGGACGGGAAAAATACGCAGTATTTT. Its protein is CASSEALRDGKNTQYF.

The rearrangement links TRBV14 to TRBJ2-3; 8 positions agree with TRBD2. With 4 bases clipped from V and 1 base from J, the junction kept 7 bases outside the gene matches. Germline-derived CDR1 and CDR2 are SGHDN and FVKESK. The CDR3 consists of 16 residues. The CDR3 loop is CASSLPGGQGTDTQYF. The CDR3 region has the DNA TGTGCCAGCAGCCTACCGGGGGGGCAGGGCACAGATACGCAGTATTTT. Combining the CDR3 with reference TRBV14 and TRBJ2-3 gives the whole variable domain EAGVTQFPSHSVIEKGQTVTLRCDPISGHDNLYWYRRVMGKEIKFLLHFVKESKQDESGMPNNRFLAERTGGTYSTLKVQPAELEDSGVYFCASSLPGGQGTDTQYFGPGTRLTVL.